This T cell receptor (beta chain) was sequenced during a study of identical twins. V was pared by 5 bases and J by 5 bases, with 15 bases between. The germline V gene encodes CDR1 DFQATT and CDR2 SNEGSKA (reference sequence). The CDR3 sequence is 13 residues long. From the 5' RACE reads, TCRdb called clonotypes with MiXCR, one entry per CDR3 protein. Here the sample spans some 790,000 distinct CDR3 sequences, 15% to 20% being singletons. Study-level points and caveats: Researchers caution that invariant MAIT and iNKT cells could partly confound zero-insertion analyses.

All donors were healthy, and all were Caucasian. About this clonotype itself: What it binds is not known.

These sequences were also reported in another study, on T cells expressing NK-cell markers.

What was sequenced was PBMCs. The source of this sequence is a woman under 30 in good health. The genes are TRBV20-1 and TRBJ1-2; the D gene is possibly TRBD1 (5 bases). The CDR3 bases are TGCAGTGCTGAGGACTCCCGGGGGTATGGCTACACCTTC. Its protein product is CSAEDSRGYGYTF.